Reported below is one T cell receptor beta chain. This sample is drawn from a study of blood T cell repertoires in COVID-19. This CDR3 region has 14 residues. In germline, CDR1 is GTSNPN, CDR2 SVGIG (reference sequence). V lost 5 bases, J lost 1 base, and 12 bases lay in between. Here immunoSEQ multiplex PCR was the method, and the copy in TCRdb shows in-frame clones only, minus some. The data contain around 59,000 clones, around 73% of them singletons. This rearrangement joins TRBV30 to TRBJ1-3; D not resolved. The source is an elderly man with acute or convalescent COVID-19. Sequencing was carried out using peripheral blood. The CDR3 DNA reads TGTGCCTGGGCCCCCCGGGGTTCTGGAAACACCATATATTTT. Translating it yields CAWAPRGSGNTIYF.